A selection of T cell receptor beta chains follows, all from one sample in a study of T cell changes during pregnancy in multiple sclerosis. Generated by immunoSEQ multiplex PCR, the TCRdb table keeps only in-frame clones and is missing some. The table has some 97,000 clones, 90% to 95% seen once. Sequenced here: peripheral blood, sampled before pregnancy. These receptors all stem from a female donor with multiple sclerosis, enrolled in a pregnancy study. The conserved cysteine and the conserved F or W are not part of the CDR3 here. Fields, in order: J gene, V gene, CDR3 protein.

J: TRBJ2-1; V: TRBV9; CDR3: ASSAGLAGNNEQF
J: TRBJ1-4; V: TRBV27; CDR3: ASSLQGEGEKLF
J: TRBJ1-1; V: TRBV27; CDR3: ASSFFPPGQGIGDTEAF
J: TRBJ1-2; V: TRBV5-1; CDR3: ASSSDSTYGYT
J: TRBJ2-1; V: TRBV6-1; CDR3: ASSEIAGGGNEQF
J: TRBJ1-2; V: TRBV14; CDR3: ASSQRGGYSNYGYT
J: TRBJ2-1; V: TRBV19; CDR3: ASSIVGLAGVNEQF
J: TRBJ2-7; V: TRBV4-1; CDR3: ASSQDPTYYEQY
J: TRBJ1-1; V: TRBV27; CDR3: ASSRDRDTEAF
J: TRBJ2-7; V: TRBV10-2; CDR3: ASSESPGRPDYEQY
J: TRBJ2-1; V: TRBV18; CDR3: ASSPPSTSYNEQF
J: TRBJ1-1; V: TRBV5-6; CDR3: ASSLGGRPMNTEAF
J: TRBJ2-7; V: TRBV5-1; CDR3: ASSFGTGVYEQY
J: TRBJ2-1; V: TRBV30; CDR3: AWRYGTGKISNEQF
J: TRBJ2-7; V: TRBV5-1; CDR3: ASSLEGGGYEQY
J: TRBJ2-7; V: TRBV28; CDR3: ASSLSGSSYEQY
J: TRBJ2-3; V: TRBV2; CDR3: ASLAERSTDTQY
J: TRBJ2-5; V: TRBV19; CDR3: ASSIGGTGGTRQETQY
J: TRBJ2-3; V: TRBV27; CDR3: ASSSTGGLDTQY
J: TRBJ1-2; V: TRBV6-1; CDR3: ASRDRAKNYGYT
J: TRBJ1-2; V: TRBV19; CDR3: ASSTGQIYGYT
J: TRBJ2-7; V: TRBV7-8; CDR3: ASSVTGNNEQY
J: TRBJ2-1; V: TRBV19; CDR3: ASSMRSDNEQF
J: TRBJ1-1; V: TRBV27; CDR3: ASIRGNEAF
J: TRBJ1-1; V: TRBV19; CDR3: ATSGGPEAF
J: TRBJ2-7; V: TRBV6-1; CDR3: ASDSSYEQY
J: TRBJ2-1; V: TRBV27; CDR3: ASRPVSSYNEQF
J: TRBJ2-1; V: TRBV5-1; CDR3: ASSFKWTSGRESYNEQF
J: TRBJ2-2; V: TRBV7-6; CDR3: ASSPWTRNTGELF
J: TRBJ2-7; V: TRBV6-5; CDR3: ASSSWDRGYEQY
J: TRBJ2-2; V: TRBV7-6; CDR3: ASSLEVPPHTGELF
J: TRBJ1-2; V: TRBV6-1; CDR3: ASSEGDGGDGYT
J: TRBJ2-3; V: TRBV5-8; CDR3: ASNRGTRGADTQY
J: TRBJ1-5; V: TRBV19; CDR3: ASGHRGRNNQPQH
J: TRBJ2-7; V: TRBV27; CDR3: ASSLWQGSEQY
J: TRBJ1-2; V: TRBV6-1; CDR3: ASSERGQGRYGYT
J: TRBJ2-2; V: TRBV6-4; CDR3: ASSRGQGNTGELF
J: TRBJ1-6; V: TRBV30; CDR3: AWSTGGSYNSPLH
J: TRBJ2-7; V: TRBV5-1; CDR3: ASSPTGAEQY
J: TRBJ1-2; V: TRBV7-9; CDR3: ASSGGQSYGYT
J: TRBJ2-5; V: TRBV7-3; CDR3: ASSSEGLAGETQY
J: TRBJ2-7; V: TRBV28; CDR3: ASSLASGYYEQY